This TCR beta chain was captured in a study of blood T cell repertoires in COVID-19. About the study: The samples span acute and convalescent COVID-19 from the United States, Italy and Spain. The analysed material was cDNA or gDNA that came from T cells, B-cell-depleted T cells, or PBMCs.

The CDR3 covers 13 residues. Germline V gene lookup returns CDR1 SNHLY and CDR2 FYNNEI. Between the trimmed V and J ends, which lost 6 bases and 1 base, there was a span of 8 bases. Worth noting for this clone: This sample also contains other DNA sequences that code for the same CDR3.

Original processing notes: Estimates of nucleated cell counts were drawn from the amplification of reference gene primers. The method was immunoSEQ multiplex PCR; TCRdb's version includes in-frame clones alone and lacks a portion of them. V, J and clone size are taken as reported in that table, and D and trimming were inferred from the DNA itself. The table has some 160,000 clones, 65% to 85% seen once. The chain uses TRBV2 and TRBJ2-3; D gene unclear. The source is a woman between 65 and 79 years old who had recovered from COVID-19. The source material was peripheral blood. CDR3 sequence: CASRSGGTDTQYF. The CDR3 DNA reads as TGTGCCAGCAGGTCCGGTGGCACAGATACGCAGTATTTT.